This T cell receptor beta chain was observed in a study of T cells in Graves' hyperthyroidism and ophthalmopathy. Whole-study results and caveats: A model of 13 V-J features distinguished ophthalmopathy from stable hyperthyroidism.

This clonotype has ten or more counts. Its antigen remains unknown. TCR beta CDR3 sequences were amplified from RNA transcripts. During a first-round RT-PCR of the TCR CDR3, the HTBI primer set was used. TCRdb itself ran the multiplex PCR reads through MiXCR, one entry per CDR3 protein. Among about 360,000 distinct CDR3 sequences listed, over 10% were seen once. No progression to ophthalmopathy during 18 months of follow-up defined stable disease. Diagnosis of hyperthyroidism was new in patients aged 18 to 65, and its duration was under 2 months. From approximately 9.3 ml of fresh peripheral blood, PBMCs were isolated. The CDR3 loop spans 14 amino acids. Germline V gene data show CDR1 as DFQATT and CDR2 as SNEGSKA (reference sequence). With 1 base clipped from V and 9 bases from J, the junction kept 4 bases outside the gene matches.

The origin of this receptor is a woman under 30 with Graves' hyperthyroidism. The sequenced sample was blood. This chain uses TRBV20-1 with TRBJ2-1; 12 bases line up with TRBD2. The CDR3: CSARGTSGTGEQFF. The CDR3 DNA follows: TGCAGTGCTAGAGGGACTAGCGGGACGGGTGAGCAGTTCTTC.